The 17 T cell receptor beta chains given below trace back to one sample, sequenced in a study of early T cells in non-severe SARS-CoV-2 infection. TCRdb reanalysed the 5' RACE reads using MiXCR and keeps one entry per CDR3 protein. The data contain 75,000 to 80,000 distinct CDR3 sequences, around 16% of them singletons. Specimen: whole blood. These receptors were obtained from an adult who was a healthcare worker with PCR-confirmed SARS-CoV-2 infection or an uninfected control (not recorded which).

The V and J genes are TRBV27 and TRBJ1-5; the D is unclear. Germline CDR1 is MNHEY and CDR2 is SMNVEV (reference sequence). Trimming removed 6 bases at V and 8 bases at J, with 17 bases between. The CDR3 spans 14 residues. As DNA, the CDR3 is TGTGCCAGCAGCCCGACGGGCCCCATGAAGCCCCAGCATTTT. Translation gives CASSPTGPMKPQHF.

This clonotype showed up just a few times. CDR3 amino acids: CASSLGQTGELFF. CDR3 DNA sequence: TGTGCCAGCAGCTTGGGACAGACCGGGGAGCTGTTTTTT. The chain links TRBV7-2 to TRBJ2-2, with TRBD1 matching 7 bases. The CDR3 contains 13 residues. V shed 3 bases, J shed 5 bases, and the junction held 0 bases outside the gene matches. From germline, CDR1 is SGHTA and CDR2 FQGNSA.

This clonotype was counted only a few times. The V and J genes are TRBV27 and TRBJ2-1; 7 nucleotides align to TRBD2. The CDR3 is 11 amino acids. V lost 5 bases, J lost 15 bases, and 7 bases stayed unmatched. Germline V CDR1 and CDR2: MNHEY, SMNVEV (reference sequence). CDR3 DNA: TGTGCCAGCAGTCCTGGGAGGGATCGGTTCTTC. Residues: CASSPGRDRFF.

This clonotype was detected many times. V usage is TRBV5-1 and J usage is TRBJ2-3; no reliable D call. The CDR3 has 14 amino acids. Trimming removed 2 bases from V and 0 bases from J, with 7 bases in between. Looked up from germline, CDR1 is SGHRS and CDR2 is YFSETQ. The CDR3 DNA reads as TGCGCCAGCAGCTTCCTCCTAAGCACAGATACGCAGTATTTT. Translating it yields CASSFLLSTDTQYF.

This sequence joins TRBV10-3 and TRBJ1-1; 8 positions match TRBD1. The CDR3 length is 14 residues. Losses at the gene ends were 6 bases for V and 0 bases for J; bases not matched to a gene: 3. CDR1 is ENHRY and CDR2 is SYGVKD in the germline V gene. The CDR3 sequence: CAIRGDRLNTEAFF. The CDR3 nucleotides are TGTGCCATCAGGGGGGACAGGTTGAACACTGAAGCTTTCTTT.

CDR3 loop: CASSPGDMNEQYF. As DNA, the CDR3 is TGTGCCAGCAGCCCAGGGGATATGAACGAGCAGTACTTC. The chain recombines TRBV7-9 with TRBJ2-7, with D tentatively TRBD1 (6 bases). V lost 5 bases and J 5 bases, leaving 13 bases between the germline ends. The CDR3 contains 13 residues. The V gene's germline CDR1 is SEHNR and CDR2 FQNEAQ (reference sequence).

This clonotype has just a few counts. The genes are TRBV5-4 and TRBJ2-7; tentative D call: TRBD2 (7 bases). Germline V gene lookup returns CDR1 SGHNT and CDR2 YYREEE (reference sequence). V lost 1 base and J 2 bases, leaving 13 bases between the germline ends. The CDR3 consists of 15 residues. The chain's CDR3 is CASSLRGGGAYEQYF. The CDR3 region has the DNA TGTGCCAGCAGCTTGCGAGGGGGAGGGGCCTACGAGCAGTACTTC.

The chain's CDR3 is CASRTGVLSGELFF. In DNA, the CDR3 is TGTGCCAGCAGAACAGGGGTCCTTTCCGGGGAGCTGTTTTTT. This chain links TRBV28 with TRBJ2-2; 7 positions agree with TRBD1. Per germline, CDR1 MDHEN and CDR2 SYDVKM. Trimming at V came to 6 bases and at J to 6 bases, leaving 7 bases not matched to a gene. The CDR3 contains 14 residues.

This clonotype was seen a handful of times. The rearrangement links TRBV20-1 to TRBJ2-1; TRBD2 agrees at 12 bases. The CDR3 has 17 residues. Germline-derived CDR1 and CDR2 are DFQATT and SNEGSKA (reference sequence). With 1 base clipped from V and 1 base from J, the junction kept 5 bases outside the gene matches. CDR3 DNA: TGCAGTGCTAGAGGGCTAGCGGGAGGGGAATCCTACAATGAGCAGTTCTTC. This gives the protein CSARGLAGGESYNEQFF.

This clonotype was counted between two and nine times. The CDR3 region has the DNA TGCGCCAGCAGCCAAGGGACAGGCTATGGCTACACCTTC. It specifies CASSQGTGYGYTF. The V call is TRBV4-1, the J call TRBJ1-2; 7 nucleotides agree with TRBD1. The CDR3 consists of 13 residues. Germline CDR1 MGHRA, CDR2 YSYEKL. J lost 4 bases, V lost 1 base, and 0 bases had no gene match.

This clonotype has ten or more counts. The chain is built from TRBV20-1 and TRBJ2-7, with TRBD1 as a possible D gene (5 bases). The CDR3 loop spans 13 amino acids. V lost 5 bases and J lost 3, with 14 bases in between. In germline, CDR1 is DFQATT, CDR2 SNEGSKA (reference sequence). CDR3 bases: TGCAGTGCTTTCCCGACAGTGCTCTACGAGCAGTACTTC. This translates into CSAFPTVLYEQYF.

J is TRBJ2-7 and V is TRBV7-9; the match to TRBD1 covers 10 bases. The ends lost 3 bases at V and 5 bases at J; junction bases unmatched: 10. The CDR3 has 16 residues. Per the germline V gene, CDR1 is SEHNR and CDR2 is FQNEAQ (reference sequence). The CDR3 spells CASSFLRGQGRHEQYF. For the CDR3, the DNA is TGTGCCAGCAGCTTCCTTAGGGGACAGGGGAGACACGAGCAGTACTTC.

Only a few counts were recorded for this clonotype. J is TRBJ2-1 and V is TRBV30; 11 bases map to TRBD1. The CDR3 contains 13 residues. With 8 bases clipped from V and 6 bases from J, the junction kept 6 bases outside the gene matches. Germline values: CDR1 GTSNPN, CDR2 SVGIG (reference sequence). The CDR3 protein is CARDRGKGNEQFF. Written as DNA, the CDR3 is TGTGCCAGGGACAGGGGGAAGGGCAATGAGCAGTTCTTC.

This clonotype was recorded a few times. The chain combines TRBV10-1 with TRBJ2-7; the D is unclear. This CDR3 is 12 amino acids long. V lost 4 bases and J 6 bases, leaving 10 bases between the germline ends. CDR1 is WNHNN and CDR2 is SYGVQD in the germline V gene (reference sequence). The CDR3 loop reads CASSGRATEQYF. The CDR3 DNA reads TGCGCCAGCAGTGGAAGAGCGACCGAGCAGTACTTC.

In this sample, this clonotype turned up a few times. V is TRBV28 and J is TRBJ1-5; TRBD1 matches at 8 bases. The V segment lost 2 bases and the J segment 2 bases; nucleotides outside the gene matches: 2. The CDR3 consists of 15 residues. Per germline, CDR1 MDHEN and CDR2 SYDVKM. The CDR3 DNA sequence: TGTGCCAGCAGTTTAGCGACAGGGGGCAATCAGCCCCAGCATTTT. It translates to CASSLATGGNQPQHF.

This clonotype has more than one count but fewer than ten. J is TRBJ2-1 and V is TRBV3-1; no reliable D call. Germline-derived CDR1 and CDR2 are LGHDT and YNNKEL (reference sequence). Deletions cut 2 bases from V and 5 bases from J, with 4 bases between. The length of the CDR3 is 12 residues. The chain's CDR3 is CASSQRNNEQFF. The CDR3 DNA reads TGTGCCAGCAGCCAAAGAAACAATGAGCAGTTCTTC.

This clonotype was detected ten times or more. The chain links TRBV5-1 to TRBJ2-3; D is perhaps TRBD2 (6 bases). The CDR3 sequence is 14 residues long. Trimming cost V 5 bases and J 2 bases, with 12 bases left between them. Germline V gene sequence: CDR1 SGHRS, CDR2 YFSETQ. CDR3 bases: TGCGCCAGCAGTTTGCGGGACCCCACAGATACGCAGTATTTT. This gives the protein CASSLRDPTDTQYF.